The 28 T cell receptor beta chains reported below all come from one sample, sequenced in a study of blood T cell repertoires in COVID-19. TCRdb keeps only in-frame clones here, not all; method: immunoSEQ multiplex PCR. The table lists approximately 170,000 clones, about 85% of them singletons. Sequencing used peripheral blood. These receptor sequences come from a man older than 75 with COVID-19, enrolled during active disease.

The V call is TRBV5-1, the J call TRBJ2-2; D remains ambiguous. V gave up 3 bases and J gave up 1 base, with 13 bases separating them. Germline lookup yields CDR1 SGHRS and CDR2 YFSETQ. There are 16 residues in the CDR3. This CDR3 is CASSSQVSRNTGELFF. CDR3 in DNA: TGCGCCAGCAGCTCTCAGGTCTCCCGGAACACCGGGGAGCTGTTTTTT.

This clone came up once. J is TRBJ1-1 and V is TRBV27; D call uncertain. The CDR3 runs to 14 residues. Germline V CDR1 and CDR2: MNHEY, SMNVEV (reference sequence). V lost 5 bases and J 1 base, leaving 11 bases between the germline ends. CDR3: CASSLLERNTEAFF. In nucleotides, the CDR3 is TGTGCCAGCAGTCTCCTCGAGAGGAACACTGAAGCTTTCTTT.

The V gene is TRBV29-1, the J gene TRBJ1-1; D is ambiguous. CDR1 SQVTM and CDR2 ANQGSEA come from the germline V gene. This CDR3 spans 12 amino acids. V was clipped by 5 bases and J by 1 base, with 8 bases between them. The CDR3 nucleotides read TGCAGCGTTAACAGCCGGAACACTGAAGCTTTCTTT. Translating gives CSVNSRNTEAFF.

V usage is TRBV5-1 and J usage is TRBJ2-3, with D perhaps TRBD1 (5 bases). The CDR3 totals 15 residues. Germline V lookup: CDR1 SGHRS, CDR2 YFSETQ. V shed 3 bases and J shed 0 bases, with 11 bases lying between them. This CDR3 reads CASSSGHRSTDTQYF. As DNA, the CDR3 is TGCGCCAGCAGCTCCGGACACCGGAGCACAGATACGCAGTATTTT.

CDR3 sequence reads: CAIGAGLAEAFF. CDR3 DNA sequence: TGTGCCATCGGAGCGGGCCTCGCTGAAGCTTTCTTT. J is TRBJ1-1 and V is TRBV10-3; D is uncertain. CDR1 and CDR2 (germline): ENHRY, SYGVKD. V was cut by 8 bases and J by 6 bases, with 13 bases left in between. The length of the CDR3 is 12 residues.

This sequence joins TRBV10-3 and TRBJ2-2, with unresolved D. In germline, CDR1 is ENHRY, CDR2 SYGVKD. The length of the CDR3 is 14 residues. Between the trimmed V and J ends, which lost 11 bases and 0 bases, there was a span of 13 bases. The CDR3 region is CASSGQANTGELFF. The CDR3 bases are TGTGCCTCCTCAGGCCAAGCGAACACCGGGGAGCTGTTTTTT.

This rearrangement joins TRBV9 to TRBJ1-5; D gene unclear. The germline V and J ends were trimmed by 0 bases and 6 bases, with 10 bases remaining between them. This CDR3 comprises 14 residues. Germline loops: CDR1 SGDLS, CDR2 YYNGEE. CDR3 in DNA: TGTGCCAGCAGCGTAGGCGGGGAGGGTCAGCCCCAGCATTTT. Translating gives CASSVGGEGQPQHF.

The gene calls are TRBV5-1 and TRBJ2-7; 9 nucleotides match TRBD1. The CDR3 has 14 amino acids. J lost 0 bases, V lost 4 bases, and 2 bases had no gene match. CDR1 SGHRS and CDR2 YFSETQ come from the germline V gene. CDR3 in amino acids: CASSPDRGSYEQYF. For the CDR3, the DNA is TGCGCCAGCAGCCCGGACAGGGGCTCCTACGAGCAGTACTTC. Filled out from reference TRBV5-1 and TRBJ2-7, the complete variable domain reads KAGVTQTPRYLIKTRGQQVTLSCSPISGHRSVSWYQQTPGQGLQFLFEYFSETQRNKGNFPGRFSGRQFSNSRSEMNVSTLELGDSALYLCASSPDRGSYEQYFGPGTRLTVT.

This chain joins TRBV2 and TRBJ1-4; 9 bases match TRBD1. The CDR3 consists of 13 residues. CDR1 SNHLY and CDR2 FYNNEI come from the germline V gene. J was trimmed by 8 bases and V by 6 bases; bases with no gene match: 4. The CDR3 DNA sequence: TGTGCCAGCAGGGTCGGACAGGGGGAAAAACTGTTTTTT. Translating it yields CASRVGQGEKLFF.

V and J are TRBV6-6 and TRBJ2-2; 8 nucleotides agree with TRBD1. The CDR3 runs to 14 residues. The V and J ends lost 8 bases and 7 bases, in that order; junction bases with no gene match: 9. The V gene's germline CDR1 is MNHNY and CDR2 SVGAGI (reference sequence). CDR3 in DNA: TGTGCCAGCGGGGACAGGTCTTTCGACGGGGAGCTGTTTTTT. Its translation: CASGDRSFDGELFF.

The V and J genes are TRBV11-2 and TRBJ1-4; 11 positions match TRBD1. The junction had 7 bases not matched to a gene; V was cut back by 5 bases and J by 11 bases. This CDR3 has 14 amino acids. Per germline, CDR1 SGHAT and CDR2 FQNNGV. The CDR3 DNA reads as TGTGCCAGCAGCCCCGCGGGACAGGGGGTCAAACTGTTTTTT. It encodes CASSPAGQGVKLFF.

V gene TRBV5-1 combines with J gene TRBJ2-3; 7 bases match TRBD1. V lost 10 bases to trimming and J lost 1 base; unmatched junction nucleotides: 12. This CDR3 contains 15 residues. The V gene's germline CDR1 is SGHRS and CDR2 YFSETQ. CDR3 protein: CASSRQGAGTDTQYF. CDR3 nucleotides: TGCGCCTCATCCAGACAGGGAGCGGGCACAGATACGCAGTATTTT.

The chain links TRBV18 to TRBJ2-5, with D perhaps matching TRBD1 (5 bases). V was trimmed by 0 bases and J by 4 bases, leaving 18 bases between them. This CDR3 is built from 17 residues. Germline CDR1 KGHSH, CDR2 LQKENI. The CDR3 region is CASSPPSRTTLGETQYF. The CDR3, as DNA: TGTGCCAGCTCACCACCGTCCAGGACAACTTTGGGAGAGACCCAGTACTTC.

This clone was found once. The chain uses TRBV5-4 and TRBJ1-3, with D perhaps TRBD1 (5 bases). Germline V gene data show CDR1 as SGHNT and CDR2 as YYREEE (reference sequence). The V end was cut by 0 bases, the J end by 2 bases, with 15 bases between. There are 17 residues in the CDR3. CDR3 region: CASSLGGRQGTGNTIYF. CDR3 nucleotide sequence: TGTGCCAGCAGCTTGGGAGGTCGGCAGGGAACTGGAAACACCATATATTTT.

The chain is built from TRBV7-2 and TRBJ1-6; TRBD1 matches at 7 bases. Trimming took 1 base from V and 8 from J; bases not matched to a gene: 5. Germline CDR1 reads SGHTA; CDR2 reads FQGNSA. This CDR3 spans 15 amino acids. In DNA form, the CDR3 reads TGTGCCAGCAGCTTAGTCAGGGGGTTGCATTCACCCCTCCACTTT. Encoded protein: CASSLVRGLHSPLHF.

The chain recombines TRBV18 with TRBJ1-2, with a possible D match to TRBD1 (6 bases). Germline CDR1 KGHSH, CDR2 LQKENI. Trimming took 3 bases from V and 2 from J, leaving 10 bases between them. This CDR3 region has 14 residues. The CDR3 bases are TGTGCCAGCTCACCTGCTGGACAGAACTATGGCTACACCTTC. It yields the protein CASSPAGQNYGYTF.

This sequence joins TRBV29-1 and TRBJ1-4, with 7 positions matching TRBD1. This CDR3 spans 13 amino acids. Looked up from germline, CDR1 is SQVTM and CDR2 is ANQGSEA. Trimming at V came to 6 bases and at J to 7 bases, leaving 8 bases not matched to a gene. The CDR3 spells CSVVSQGGEKLFF. The CDR3 coding sequence is TGCAGCGTCGTAAGCCAGGGGGGTGAAAAACTGTTTTTT.

This clone showed up just a few times. The CDR3 loop reads CASGTTEYYGYTF. The CDR3 DNA reads as TGTGCCAGCGGCACGACAGAGTACTATGGCTACACCTTC. This chain joins TRBV12-3 or TRBV12-4 and TRBJ1-2; weak D call: TRBD1 (5 bases). The CDR3 is 13 amino acids. The V gene lost 8 bases and the J gene lost 3 bases, with 13 bases spanning the gap.

This clone appeared once. The chain uses TRBV5-4 and TRBJ1-6; TRBD1 might be the D (5 bases). The ends were cut back, 2 bases at V and 10 bases at J, with 13 bases in the middle. The CDR3 is 14 amino acids. CDR1 and CDR2 from the germline V gene are SGHNT and YYREEE (reference sequence). CDR3 loop: CASSFQGVGSPLHF. CDR3 DNA sequence: TGTGCCAGCAGCTTTCAGGGTGTGGGATCACCCCTCCACTTT.

The chain has TRBV28 and TRBJ1-2; 8 nucleotides align to TRBD1. Germline V lookup: CDR1 MDHEN, CDR2 SYDVKM. J was trimmed by 3 bases and V by 2 bases; bases with no gene match: 5. There are 15 residues in the CDR3. The CDR3 loop is CASSLGQGLDYGYTF. The CDR3 DNA reads as TGTGCCAGCAGTTTAGGACAGGGTTTGGACTATGGCTACACCTTC.

The V gene is TRBV3-1 (or the pseudogene TRBV3-2), the J gene TRBJ1-2, with 10 bases that match TRBD1. CDR1 and CDR2 (germline): LGHDT, YNNKEL (reference sequence). V shed 5 bases and J 4 bases; nucleotides not matched to a gene: 7. This CDR3 spans 15 amino acids. The DNA of the CDR3 is TGTGCCAGCAGCTATCCGGGACAGGGGATCTATGGCTACACCTTC. Translation gives CASSYPGQGIYGYTF.

The V and J genes are TRBV6-4 and TRBJ1-1, with no clear D. The CDR3 has 13 amino acids. Germline V gene data show CDR1 as MRHNA and CDR2 as SNTAGT. V lost 4 bases to trimming and J lost 1 base, with 7 bases between them. The CDR3 DNA is TGTGCCAGCAGTGTCGCGGCGAACACTGAAGCTTTCTTT. Translating it yields CASSVAANTEAFF.

The chain couples TRBV7-3 to TRBJ2-5; D unresolved. Germline values: CDR1 SGHTA, CDR2 FQGTGA. This CDR3 contains 13 residues. V was cut by 1 base and J by 3 bases, with 6 bases left in between. CDR3 in amino acids: CASSLNYEETQYF. The CDR3 DNA sequence: TGTGCCAGCAGCTTAAACTACGAAGAGACCCAGTACTTC.

This sequence joins TRBV5-6 and TRBJ1-2, with 7 nucleotides matching TRBD1. Germline V gene sequence: CDR1 SGHDT, CDR2 YYEEEE. There are 16 residues in the CDR3. After removal of 5 bases from V and 6 bases from J, the junction contained 16 bases not matched to a gene. CDR3 sequence (DNA): TGTGCCAGCAGTCCTGACCTAGACAGGGTGGAGGATGGCTACACCTTC. Translation: CASSPDLDRVEDGYTF.

The chain carries TRBV7-9 and TRBJ1-6, with D perhaps TRBD1 (6 bases). CDR3 length equals 13 residues. Germline values: CDR1 SEHNR, CDR2 FQNEAQ (reference sequence). With 5 bases removed from V and 9 bases from J, the gap between germline ends came to 11 bases. CDR3 residues: CASSHDRSSPLHF. CDR3 in DNA: TGTGCCAGCAGCCACGACAGGAGTTCACCCCTCCACTTT.

The CDR3 region is CASSIQGRHGETQYF. CDR3 nucleotide sequence: TGTGCCAGCAGTATTCAGGGGCGACATGGAGAGACCCAGTACTTC. The genes are TRBV2 and TRBJ2-5; tentatively, D is TRBD1 (6 bases). Germline loops: CDR1 SNHLY, CDR2 FYNNEI. Trimming took 5 bases from V and 4 from J, leaving 17 bases between them. CDR3 length: 15 amino acids.

The CDR3 sequence: CASSSLQGIEETQYF. Written as DNA, the CDR3 is TGCGCCAGCAGCTCCTTACAGGGCATCGAGGAGACCCAGTACTTC. The chain employs TRBV5-1 and TRBJ2-5, with D perhaps TRBD1 (6 bases). V gave up 3 bases and J gave up 5 bases, with 17 bases separating them. CDR3 length: 15 residues. Germline V gene data show CDR1 as SGHRS and CDR2 as YFSETQ.

This rearrangement joins TRBV6-1 to TRBJ2-3; 9 nucleotides align to TRBD2. The CDR3 has 16 amino acids. Germline trimming cut 4 bases from V and 5 bases from J; bases unmatched to any gene: 10. In germline, CDR1 is MNHNS, CDR2 SASEGT. Written as DNA, the CDR3 is TGTGCCAGCAGTGGGTTCGGCGGGGGGGCAATAGATACGCAGTATTTT. Translation: CASSGFGGGAIDTQYF.